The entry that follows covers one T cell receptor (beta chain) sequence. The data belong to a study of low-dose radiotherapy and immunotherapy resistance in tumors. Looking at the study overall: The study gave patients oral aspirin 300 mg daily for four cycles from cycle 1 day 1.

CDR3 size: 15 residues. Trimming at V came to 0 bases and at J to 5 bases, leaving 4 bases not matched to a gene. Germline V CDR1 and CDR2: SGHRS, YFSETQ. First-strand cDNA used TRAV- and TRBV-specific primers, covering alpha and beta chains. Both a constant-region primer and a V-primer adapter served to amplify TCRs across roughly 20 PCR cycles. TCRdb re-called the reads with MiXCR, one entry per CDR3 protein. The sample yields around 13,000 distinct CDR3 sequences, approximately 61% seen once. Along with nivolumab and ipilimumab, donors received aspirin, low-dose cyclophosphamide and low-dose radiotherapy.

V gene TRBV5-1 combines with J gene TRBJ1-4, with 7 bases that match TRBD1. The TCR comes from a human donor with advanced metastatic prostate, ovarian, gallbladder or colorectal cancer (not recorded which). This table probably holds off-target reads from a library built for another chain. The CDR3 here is CASSLEGARNEKLFF. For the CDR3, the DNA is TGCGCCAGCAGCTTGGAGGGGGCGAGGAATGAAAAACTGTTTTTT. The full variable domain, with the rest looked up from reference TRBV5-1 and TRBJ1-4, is KAGVTQTPRYLIKTRGQQVTLSCSPISGHRSVSWYQQTPGQGLQFLFEYFSETQRNKGNFPGRFSGRQFSNSRSEMNVSTLELGDSALYLCASSLEGARNEKLFFGSGTQLSVL.